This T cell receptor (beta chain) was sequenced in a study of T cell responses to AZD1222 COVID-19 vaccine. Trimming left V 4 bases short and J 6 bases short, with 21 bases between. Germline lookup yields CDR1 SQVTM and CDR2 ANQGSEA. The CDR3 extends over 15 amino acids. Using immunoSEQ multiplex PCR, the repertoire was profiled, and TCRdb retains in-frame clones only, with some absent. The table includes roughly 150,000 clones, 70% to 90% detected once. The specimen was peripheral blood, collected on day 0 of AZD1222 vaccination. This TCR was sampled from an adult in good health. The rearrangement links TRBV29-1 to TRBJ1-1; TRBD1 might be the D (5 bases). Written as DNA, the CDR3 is TGCAGCGTTGCTGGCGAGGGGCCCGGGGACTCTGAAGCTTTCTTT. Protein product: CSVAGEGPGDSEAFF.